The clone carrying this T cell receptor beta chain was counted a few times. Per the original data handling: Estimated nucleated cell counts came from reference gene primer amplification. TCRdb keeps only in-frame clones here, not all; method: immunoSEQ multiplex PCR. V, J and clone size reflect that table, while D and trimming were determined from the DNA. Of approximately 280,000 clones listed, roughly 87% are singletons. The data were taken from a study of blood T cell repertoires in COVID-19. Study-level background: Italy, Spain and the United States were the sources of the convalescent and acute COVID-19 samples.

The ends lost 1 base at V and 6 bases at J; junction bases unmatched: 7. Looked up from germline, CDR1 is MGHDK and CDR2 is SYGVNS. The CDR3 runs 16 residues. The source is a man aged 18 to 30 with active or convalescent COVID-19. The gene calls are TRBV25-1 and TRBJ1-5; 9 nucleotides agree with TRBD1. Sequences were obtained from peripheral blood. CDR3 amino acids: CASSESRTGDGQPQHF. The DNA of the CDR3 is TGTGCCAGCAGTGAATCTAGGACAGGGGATGGTCAGCCCCAGCATTTT. The whole variable domain, filled in from reference TRBV25-1 and TRBJ1-5, reads EADIYQTPRYLVIGTGKKITLECSQTMGHDKMYWYQQDPGMELHLIHYSYGVNSTEKGDLSSESTVSRIRTEHFPLTLESARPSHTSQYLCASSESRTGDGQPQHFGDGTRLSIL.